The 5 T cell receptor gamma chains reported below all come from one sample, sequenced in a study of γδ T cells in repeated Plasmodium falciparum infection. Bulk repertoires came from Vgamma9/Vdelta2+ or Vdelta2-negative gammadelta T cells flow-sorted from PBMC. TCRdb processed the multiplex PCR reads again with the CATT caller. The sample shows several thousand gamma-chain clones, approximately 3.7% of them seen only once. The specimen was gamma-delta T cells from blood. The receptors shown here come from a pool of human donors (malaria-infected and uninfected, not separated).

Concerning this clone: This sequence is one base from a far larger clone and is likely a read error. The DNA is left out, because the CDR3 cannot be placed on it with certainty; the CDR3 is given as TCRdb lists it. No J gene was called, and the V gene is TRGV9. Germline V lookup: CDR1 GITISATS, CDR2 ISYDGTV (reference sequence). The CDR3 has 32 amino acids, counting both end residues. The CDR3: CALWEVQEIIRNSLAVEQHLLSQVSIGRIQHF.

This clone was seen a few times. A far more abundant clone sits one base away, making this likely a read error. Other DNA sequences from this sample encode an identical CDR3 as well. The chain links TRGV9 to TRGJP. There are 16 residues in the CDR3. Germline V lookup: CDR1 GITISATS, CDR2 ISYDGTV (reference sequence). V was pared by 0 bases and J by 10 bases, with 6 bases of the junction left unmatched. The CDR3 bases are TGTGCCTTGTGGGAGGTGACTGAATTGGGCAAAAAAATCAAGGTATTT. This sequence encodes CALWEVTELGKKIKVF.

The chain couples TRGV9 to TRGJP. Germline matching of the DNA provided the J gene here, since TCRdb leaves it blank. The V and J ends lost 5 bases and 7 bases, in that order; junction bases with no gene match: 2. Germline V CDR1 and CDR2: GITISATS, ISYDGTV (reference sequence). This CDR3 region has 14 residues. The CDR3 reads CALWGELGKKIKVF. For the CDR3, the DNA is TGTGCCTTGTGGGGTGAGTTGGGCAAAAAAATCAAGGTATTT.

Worth noting for this clone: This is likely an artifact of a read error, given a far larger clone one base away. The same CDR3 is also encoded by other DNA sequences in this sample. The gene calls are TRGV9 and TRGJP. The J gene, absent from TCRdb, was called here by matching the DNA to germline. The V gene's germline CDR1 is GITISATS and CDR2 ISYDGTV (reference sequence). The CDR3 length is 15 residues. The CDR3 spells CALWEPELGKKIKVF. The CDR3 region has the DNA TGTGCCTTATGGGAGCCAGAGTTGGGCAAAAAAATCAAGGTATTT.

On this clone: TCRdb lists the protein of a much larger clone for this DNA, which differs at residue 8, so this is likely a read error; the protein given here is translated from the DNA itself. The V call is TRGV9, the J call TRGJP. No J gene was available from TCRdb, and it was assigned here by a germline match of the DNA. The CDR3 consists of 17 residues. J was trimmed by 6 bases and V by 4 bases; bases with no gene match: 9. The germline CDR1 and CDR2 sequences are GITISATS and ISYDGTV (reference sequence). The CDR3 here is CALWERTGELGKKIKVF. CDR3 DNA: TGTGCCTTGTGGGAACGAACTGGAGAGTTGGGCAAAAAAATCAAGGTATTT.